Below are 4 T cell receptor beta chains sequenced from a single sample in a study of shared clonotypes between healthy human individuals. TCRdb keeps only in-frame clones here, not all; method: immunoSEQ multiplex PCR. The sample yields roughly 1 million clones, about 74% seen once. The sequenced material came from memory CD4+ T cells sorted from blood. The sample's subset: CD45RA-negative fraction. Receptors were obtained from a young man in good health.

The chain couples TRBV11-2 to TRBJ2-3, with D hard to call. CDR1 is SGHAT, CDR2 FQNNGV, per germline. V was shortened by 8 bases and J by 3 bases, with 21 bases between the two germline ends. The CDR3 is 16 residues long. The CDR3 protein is CASLSGRLVGTDTQYF. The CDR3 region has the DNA TGTGCCAGCCTTTCTGGACGACTTGTGGGGACAGATACGCAGTATTTT.

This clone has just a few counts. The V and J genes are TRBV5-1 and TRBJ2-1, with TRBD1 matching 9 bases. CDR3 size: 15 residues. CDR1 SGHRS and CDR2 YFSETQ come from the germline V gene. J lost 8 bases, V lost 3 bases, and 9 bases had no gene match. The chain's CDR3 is CASSSSGQGYDEQFF. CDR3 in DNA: TGCGCCAGCAGCTCCTCGGGACAGGGTTATGATGAGCAGTTCTTC.

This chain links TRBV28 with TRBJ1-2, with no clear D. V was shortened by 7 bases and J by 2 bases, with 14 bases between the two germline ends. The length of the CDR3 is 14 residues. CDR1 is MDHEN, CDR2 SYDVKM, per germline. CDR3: CASISSDGNYGYTF. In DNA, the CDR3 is TGTGCCAGCATTTCCTCGGACGGGAACTATGGCTACACCTTC.

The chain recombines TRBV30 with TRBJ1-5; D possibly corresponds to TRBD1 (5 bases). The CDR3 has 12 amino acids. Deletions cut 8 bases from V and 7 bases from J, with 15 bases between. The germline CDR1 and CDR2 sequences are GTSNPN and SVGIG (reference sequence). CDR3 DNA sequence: TGTGCCCGAGCTGGGGGGGACCAGCCCCAGCATTTT. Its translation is CARAGGDQPQHF.